This T cell receptor beta chain was profiled in a study of T cell responses to AZD1222 COVID-19 vaccine. This CDR3 is built from 15 residues. The germline V gene encodes CDR1 KGHSH and CDR2 LQKENI. V trimming: 5 bases; J trimming: 3 bases; junction bases outside the gene matches: 7. TCRdb's copy holds only in-frame clones and misses some; the assay was immunoSEQ multiplex PCR. Here the sample spans fewer than 65,000 clones, about 89% being singletons. Investigators merged groups given second doses at roughly 4 or roughly 12 weeks. The sample consisted of peripheral blood, taken 28 days after the second AZD1222 dose. This sequence joins TRBV18 and TRBJ2-3, with TRBD1 matching 8 bases. This TCR was sampled from an adult who received the AZD1222 COVID-19 vaccine. The CDR3 reads CASSDRTGSTDTQYF. The CDR3 DNA reads as TGTGCCAGCTCAGACCGGACAGGGTCGACAGATACGCAGTATTTT.